This passage covers 29 T cell receptor beta chains from one sample sequenced in a study of T cell repertoires in cytomegalovirus infection. TCRdb independently ran MiXCR on the reads; one entry per CDR3 protein. The table records approximately 350,000 distinct CDR3 sequences, approximately 35% of them present only once. Antigen specificity for these receptors is unknown. Sequences were derived from cultured PBMCs, sampled from culture after CMV antigen stimulation. Receptors originate from a human donor in good health (CMV status not recorded). Some clones in this sample may be carry-over from other donors' samples.

The chain uses TRBV7-2 and TRBJ1-1; maybe TRBD1 (5 bases). This CDR3 is built from 16 residues. Trimming pared 1 base from V and 0 bases from J, leaving 12 bases between. Germline V lookup: CDR1 SGHTA, CDR2 FQGNSA. DNA of the CDR3: TGTGCCAGCAGCTTAGGGCGGGGCACCTTGAACACTGAAGCTTTCTTT. Translated: CASSLGRGTLNTEAFF.

The CDR3 loop reads CASSGWDKSSGNYGYTF. Here the CDR3 DNA reads TGTGCCAGCAGCGGATGGGACAAATCATCGGGAAACTATGGCTACACCTTC. The genes are TRBV7-4 and TRBJ1-2; a weak D match, TRBD1 (6 bases). The CDR3 sequence is 17 residues long. The ends were cut back, 5 bases at V and 2 bases at J, with 21 bases in the middle. Germline CDR1 and CDR2: SGHVT and SQSDAQ. Based on the CDR3 plus reference TRBV7-4 and TRBJ1-2, the full variable domain is GAGVSQSPRYKVAKRGRDVALRCDSISGHVTLYWYRQTLGQGSEVLTYSQSDAQRDKSGRPSGRFSAERPERSVSTLKIQRTEQGDSAVYLCASSGWDKSSGNYGYTFGSGTRLTVV.

This clonotype was counted at least ten times. The rearrangement uses TRBV7-2 and TRBJ2-3; maybe TRBD1 (7 bases). Germline CDR1 is SGHTA and CDR2 is FQGNSA. This CDR3 contains 15 residues. Trimming cost V 4 bases and J 1 base, with 12 bases left between them. The DNA of the CDR3 is TGTGCCAGCAGCTATACAGGGGAGGGCACAGATACGCAGTATTTT. Translated, it gives CASSYTGEGTDTQYF.

The V and J genes are TRBV7-9 and TRBJ2-1; 8 bases align to TRBD2. Germline CDR1 is SEHNR and CDR2 is FQNEAQ (reference sequence). With 9 bases clipped from V and 12 bases from J, the junction kept 4 bases outside the gene matches. This CDR3 spans 10 amino acids. The CDR3 DNA reads as TGTGCCAGTAGCGGGAAAAGGCAGTTCTTC. It yields the protein CASSGKRQFF.

The CDR3: CASSPRTAHGYTF. Here the CDR3 DNA reads TGTGCCAGCAGTCCACGGACGGCTCATGGCTACACCTTC. This chain uses TRBV28 with TRBJ1-2; unclear D gene. The germline V and J ends were trimmed by 5 bases and 6 bases, with 13 bases remaining between them. This CDR3 spans 13 amino acids. CDR1 MDHEN and CDR2 SYDVKM come from the germline V gene.

V and J are TRBV19 and TRBJ2-2; the match to TRBD1 covers 8 bases. The J segment lost 6 bases and the V segment lost 6 bases, leaving 12 bases of the junction unmatched. CDR3 length: 16 amino acids. The germline CDR1 and CDR2 sequences are LNHDA and SQIVND (reference sequence). The CDR3 region is CASSPRDRGFSGELFF. CDR3 nucleotide sequence: TGTGCCAGTAGCCCCCGAGACAGGGGATTTTCCGGGGAGCTGTTTTTT.

The J gene is TRBJ2-5, the V gene TRBV6-2 or TRBV6-3; TRBD2 matches 10 bases. V shed 2 bases, J shed 7 bases, and the junction held 1 base outside the gene matches. From germline, CDR1 is MNHEY and CDR2 SVGEGT. The CDR3 contains 13 residues. The CDR3 DNA reads as TGTGCCAGCAGTTACGAGCGGGAGGGGACCCAGTACTTC. This sequence encodes CASSYEREGTQYF.

This clonotype was counted at least ten times. This chain connects TRBV7-2 to TRBJ2-5, with 14 nucleotides matching TRBD2. Germline V gene data show CDR1 as SGHTA and CDR2 as FQGNSA. V shed 5 bases, J shed 5 bases, and the junction held 7 bases outside the gene matches. This CDR3 is built from 16 residues. CDR3 region: CASSMGLAGERETQYF. CDR3 DNA: TGTGCCAGCAGCATGGGACTAGCGGGAGAACGCGAGACCCAGTACTTC. Full variable domain (outside the CDR3, taken from reference TRBV7-2 and TRBJ2-5): GAGVSQSPSNKVTEKGKDVELRCDPISGHTALYWYRQSLGQGLEFLIYFQGNSAPDKSGLPSDRFSAERTGGSVSTLTIQRTQQEDSAVYLCASSMGLAGERETQYFGPGTRLLVL.

V is TRBV7-2 and J is TRBJ2-1, with 8 bases aligning to TRBD2. The CDR3 loop spans 16 amino acids. J gave up 7 bases and V 5 bases, and 13 bases lay outside the gene matches. The germline CDR1 and CDR2 sequences are SGHTA and FQGNSA. The CDR3 bases are TGTGCCAGCAGCCCCCGGAGAGCGGGAGTGGTTAATGAGCAGTTCTTC. It is translated as CASSPRRAGVVNEQFF. Full variable domain (outside the CDR3, taken from reference TRBV7-2 and TRBJ2-1): GAGVSQSPSNKVTEKGKDVELRCDPISGHTALYWYRQSLGQGLEFLIYFQGNSAPDKSGLPSDRFSAERTGGSVSTLTIQRTQQEDSAVYLCASSPRRAGVVNEQFFGPGTRLTVL.

This chain connects TRBV19 to TRBJ2-2; D unclear. V was clipped by 3 bases and J by 2 bases, with 10 bases between them. Germline values: CDR1 LNHDA, CDR2 SQIVND (reference sequence). The CDR3 loop spans 15 amino acids. The CDR3 bases are TGTGCCAGTAGTATTTCGTCAGCAAACACCGGGGAGCTGTTTTTT. Translated: CASSISSANTGELFF.

This chain joins TRBV6-2 or TRBV6-3 and TRBJ1-1; D may be TRBD1 (6 bases). The V gene's germline CDR1 is MNHEY and CDR2 SVGEGT. The CDR3 spans 14 residues. The V end lost 6 bases, the J end lost 1 base, and 12 bases lay between the germline ends. In nucleotides, the CDR3 is TGTGCCAGCAGCTATGAGACAGGGAACACTGAAGCTTTCTTT. It encodes CASSYETGNTEAFF.

Here the CDR3 DNA reads TGTGCCAGCATTACAGCCACCCGTACCAACTATGGCTACACCTTC. It yields the protein CASITATRTNYGYTF. This chain connects TRBV28 to TRBJ1-2; the D is unclear. The CDR3 sequence is 15 residues long. Trimming removed 7 bases at V and 2 bases at J, with 17 bases between. Germline CDR1 and CDR2: MDHEN and SYDVKM.

The chain is built from TRBV20-1 and TRBJ1-5; 7 nucleotides agree with TRBD1. The CDR3 extends over 13 amino acids. Unmatched junction bases numbered 7, after V lost 6 bases and J lost 5 bases. CDR1 DFQATT and CDR2 SNEGSKA come from the germline V gene (reference sequence). In DNA, the CDR3 is TGCAGTGCCCGGGGGGACAGTGATCAGCCCCAGCATTTT. It yields the protein CSARGDSDQPQHF.

The genes are TRBV7-9 and TRBJ1-1; D unclear. Germline V gives CDR1 SEHNR, CDR2 FQNEAQ (reference sequence). The V gene lost 8 bases and the J gene lost 0 bases, with 7 bases spanning the gap. The CDR3 totals 12 residues. The DNA for the CDR3 is TGTGCCAGCCGACGTATGAACACTGAAGCTTTCTTT. Amino acid sequence: CASRRMNTEAFF.

This chain joins TRBV6-2 or TRBV6-3 and TRBJ2-2; 8 nucleotides align to TRBD2. This CDR3 is built from 15 residues. V dropped 2 bases and J dropped 4; count of bases not matched to a gene: 3. Germline CDR1 reads MNHEY; CDR2 reads SVGEGT. CDR3: CASSYRRGGTGELFF. The CDR3 region has the DNA TGTGCCAGCAGTTACCGTCGGGGGGGCACCGGGGAGCTGTTTTTT.

The chain couples TRBV10-3 to TRBJ2-1; maybe TRBD1 (6 bases). The germline CDR1 and CDR2 sequences are ENHRY and SYGVKD. V lost 10 bases and J 8 bases, leaving 21 bases between the germline ends. The CDR3 has 14 amino acids. CDR3 coding DNA: TGTGCCACCCTAGAACAGGGAGCCGTGGATGAGCAGTTCTTC. Translating gives CATLEQGAVDEQFF.

The chain employs TRBV12-3 or TRBV12-4 and TRBJ2-5, with TRBD2 identical over 7 bases. The CDR3 sequence is 13 residues long. Trimming at V came to 7 bases and at J to 5 bases, leaving 7 bases not matched to a gene. DNA of the CDR3: TGTGCCAGCACCTTGGGAGGGGTGGAGACCCAGTACTTC. It specifies CASTLGGVETQYF.

The CDR3 region is CASSQLPGLAGATDTQYF. CDR3 nucleotides: TGCGCCAGCAGCCAACTACCAGGACTAGCGGGAGCCACAGATACGCAGTATTTT. The chain recombines TRBV4-3 with TRBJ2-3; 13 bases are a match to TRBD2. The ends lost 2 bases at V and 2 bases at J; junction bases unmatched: 7. This CDR3 contains 18 residues. Germline assignment: CDR1 LGHNA and CDR2 YSLEER.

There are a few counts of this clonotype. This chain joins TRBV7-9 and TRBJ1-4; 8 bases match TRBD1. There are 17 residues in the CDR3. CDR1 is SEHNR, CDR2 FQNEAQ, per germline (reference sequence). V was pared by 5 bases and J by 0 bases, with 8 bases of the junction left unmatched. The CDR3 loop is CASSPDRAAATNEKLFF. The DNA for the CDR3 is TGTGCCAGCAGCCCGGACAGGGCCGCTGCAACTAATGAAAAACTGTTTTTT.

The rearrangement links TRBV7-2 to TRBJ1-2, with TRBD1 identical over 9 bases. CDR1 is SGHTA, CDR2 FQGNSA, per germline. The CDR3 has 15 residues. Unmatched junction bases numbered 8, after V lost 3 bases and J lost 6 bases. The CDR3 coding sequence is TGTGCCAGCAGCTTTCCGGGACAGGGCCAGAATGGCTACACCTTC. Its protein product is CASSFPGQGQNGYTF.

This rearrangement joins TRBV19 to TRBJ1-1; 11 nucleotides align to TRBD1. The CDR3 runs to 16 residues. Germline-derived CDR1 and CDR2 are LNHDA and SQIVND (reference sequence). Trimming at V came to 1 base and at J to 2 bases, leaving 3 bases not matched to a gene. The DNA of the CDR3 is TGTGCCAGTAGTATAGGGACAGGGGGCCCCAACACTGAAGCTTTCTTT. This sequence encodes CASSIGTGGPNTEAFF.

The chain carries TRBV4-3 and TRBJ2-2; D is unclear. The germline gives CDR1 LGHNA, CDR2 YSLEER. The V end was cut by 5 bases, the J end by 6 bases, with 13 bases between. CDR3 length equals 14 residues. The CDR3 nucleotides read TGCGCCAGCAGCGGCCCGACTCAAGCCGGGGAGCTGTTTTTT. Translated, it gives CASSGPTQAGELFF.

V usage is TRBV6-2 or TRBV6-3 and J usage is TRBJ2-3; 7 bases are shared with TRBD1. CDR3 size: 16 residues. The germline V gene has CDR1 MNHEY and CDR2 SVGEGT. Losses at the gene ends were 0 bases for V and 3 bases for J; bases not matched to a gene: 6. CDR3 nucleotide sequence: TGTGCCAGCAGTTACTCGACAGGGCTGGGTACAGATACGCAGTATTTT. Amino acid sequence: CASSYSTGLGTDTQYF.

The genes are TRBV7-2 and TRBJ2-5, with D perhaps being TRBD1 or TRBD2 (6 bases each). This CDR3 spans 14 amino acids. Germline CDR1 SGHTA, CDR2 FQGNSA. Deletions cut 5 bases from V and 0 bases from J, with 10 bases between. CDR3 in amino acids: CASSPGAHQETQYF. As DNA, the CDR3 is TGTGCCAGCAGCCCGGGGGCCCACCAAGAGACCCAGTACTTC.

J is TRBJ2-5 and V is TRBV5-6, with TRBD2 as a possible D gene (6 bases). CDR3 size: 15 residues. V lost 4 bases, J lost 1 base, and 14 bases lay in between. The germline V gene has CDR1 SGHDT and CDR2 YYEEEE. The CDR3 DNA sequence: TGTGCCAGCAGCCCTCGGCAGGGAGGCCAAGAGACCCAGTACTTC. Translating gives CASSPRQGGQETQYF.

The CDR3: CASSYERQGVGGNEQFF. The CDR3 nucleotides read TGCGCCAGCAGCTATGAGCGACAGGGCGTTGGGGGCAATGAGCAGTTCTTC. The chain is built from TRBV5-1 and TRBJ2-1; 7 bases are shared with TRBD1. J gave up 6 bases and V 3 bases, and 15 bases lay outside the gene matches. The V gene's germline CDR1 is SGHRS and CDR2 YFSETQ. The CDR3 is made up of 17 amino acids.

V usage is TRBV6-8 and J usage is TRBJ2-7; 7 nucleotides match TRBD1. The germline V gene encodes CDR1 MNHGY and CDR2 SAAAGT. V shed 3 bases, J shed 2 bases, and the junction held 7 bases outside the gene matches. The length of the CDR3 is 15 residues. The CDR3 region has the DNA TGTGCCAGCAGTTATTCCCGGGACAGCACCTACGAGCAGTACGTC. Translation gives CASSYSRDSTYEQYV.

This clonotype has only a few counts. As DNA, the CDR3 is TGTGCTAGTGGGGAAGCGGGAGGCATGCACAATGAGCAGTTCTTC. This translates into CASGEAGGMHNEQFF. The V and J genes are TRBV12-5 and TRBJ2-1, with 9 positions matching TRBD2. Germline lookup yields CDR1 LGHNT and CDR2 FRNRAP. CDR3 length equals 15 residues. The V segment lost 6 bases and the J segment 5 bases; nucleotides outside the gene matches: 8.

V is TRBV24-1 and J is TRBJ2-3; D tentatively reads TRBD1 or TRBD2 (5 bases each). Trimming shortened V by 4 bases and J by 3 bases, and 13 bases separated the two germline ends. Germline assignment: CDR1 KGHDR and CDR2 SFDVKD. The length of the CDR3 is 15 residues. In DNA, the CDR3 is TGTGCCACCAGTGACGATACCTGGGGGACAGATACGCAGTATTTT. It specifies CATSDDTWGTDTQYF.